This entry concerns a single TCR beta chain. Its antigen is as yet unknown. This sample is drawn from a study of OX40 agonist ivuxolimab in advanced cancers. For the study at large: The drug used for patients, ivuxolimab, was an agonistic anti-OX40 (CD134) antibody.

CDR1 is MDHEN, CDR2 SYDVKM, per germline. With 5 bases clipped from V and 1 base from J, the junction kept 7 bases outside the gene matches. The CDR3 runs to 17 residues. Points from the study as a whole: In general, CD8+ T cells held more expanded clones than CD4+ did, on average.

The data were produced by immunoSEQ multiplex PCR, yet TCRdb's version contains in-frame clones alone and is incomplete. The table includes about 37,000 clones, about 87% detected once. Sample: CD4+ or CD8+ T cells sorted from blood, taken in a trial of the OX40 agonist ivuxolimab. The clonotype originates from an adult with an advanced solid tumor such as melanoma, head and neck, liver or kidney cancer. J is TRBJ2-3 and V is TRBV28, with 12 bases matching TRBD1. The CDR3 DNA follows: TGTGCCAGCAGTATCCGGGACAGGGGGCTGCGCACAGATACGCAGTATTTT. This codes for CASSIRDRGLRTDTQYF.